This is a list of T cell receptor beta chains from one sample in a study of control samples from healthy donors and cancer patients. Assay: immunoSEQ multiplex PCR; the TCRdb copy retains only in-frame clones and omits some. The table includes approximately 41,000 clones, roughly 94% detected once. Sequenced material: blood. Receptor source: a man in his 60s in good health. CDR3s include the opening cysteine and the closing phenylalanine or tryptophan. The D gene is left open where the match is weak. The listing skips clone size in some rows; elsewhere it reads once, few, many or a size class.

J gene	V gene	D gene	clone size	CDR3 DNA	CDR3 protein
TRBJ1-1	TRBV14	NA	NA	TGTGCCAGCAGCCAATCTAGGGGGGACACTGAAGCTTTCTTT	CASSQSRGDTEAFF
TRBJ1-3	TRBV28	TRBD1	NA	TGTGCCAGCAGTTTACCCTGGACAGGGAGAGAAGGAAACACCATATATTTT	CASSLPWTGREGNTIYF
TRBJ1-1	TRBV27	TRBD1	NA	TGTGCCAGCAGTCCGACAGGGGGCAGGCTGAACACTGAAGCTTTCTTT	CASSPTGGRLNTEAFF
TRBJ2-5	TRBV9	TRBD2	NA	TGTGCCAGCAGCGAGAGACCTAGCGGGAGGGCCGGAGAGACCCAGTACTTC	CASSERPSGRAGETQYF
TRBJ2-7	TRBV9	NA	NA	TGTGCCAGCAGCGCCGGGACACCCTCCTACGAGCAGTACTTC	CASSAGTPSYEQYF
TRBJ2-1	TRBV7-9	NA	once	TGTGCCAGCGGGGACTCGGGTAGTTACAATGAGCAGTTCTTC	CASGDSGSYNEQFF
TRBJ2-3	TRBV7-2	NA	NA	TGTGCCAGCAGCTTAGTGAGCACAGATACGCAGTATTTT	CASSLVSTDTQYF
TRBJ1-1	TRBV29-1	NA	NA	TGCAGCGTTGGAAAGTGGGACACTGAAGCTTTCTTT	CSVGKWDTEAFF
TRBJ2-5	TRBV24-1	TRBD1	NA	TGTGCCACCAGTGACCCCGGACAGGGGGACTTCCAAGAGACCCAGTACTTC	CATSDPGQGDFQETQYF
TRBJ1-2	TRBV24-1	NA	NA	TGTGCCACCAGTGATTTAGGGGCCTATGGCTACACCTTC	CATSDLGAYGYTF
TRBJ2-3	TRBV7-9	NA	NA	TGTGCCAGCAGCTTATTCTCCGCTACCTCCTACACAGATACGCAGTATTTT	CASSLFSATSYTDTQYF
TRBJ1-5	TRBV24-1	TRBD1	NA	TGTGCCAACCTTCTCAGCCCGGGACAGGGGTTCGGGTACAATCAGCCCCAGCATTTT	CANLLSPGQGFGYNQPQHF
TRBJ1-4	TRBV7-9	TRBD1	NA	TGTGCCAGCAGCTTAGAGACCTACAGGGGCCTTAATGAAAAACTGTTTTTT	CASSLETYRGLNEKLFF
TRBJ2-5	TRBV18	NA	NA	TGTGCCAGCTCACTAGGAGAGACCCAGTACTTC	CASSLGETQYF
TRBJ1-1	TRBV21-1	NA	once	TGTGCCAGCAGCAAAGGGGTGAACACTGAAGCTTTCTTT	CASSKGVNTEAFF
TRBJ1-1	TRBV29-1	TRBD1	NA	TGCAGCGTTGGGACAGGACAGAACACTGAAGCTTTCTTT	CSVGTGQNTEAFF
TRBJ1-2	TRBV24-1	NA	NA	TGTGCCACCAGTGATTTCGCGGGTGGGGACGGCTATGGCTACACCTTC	CATSDFAGGDGYGYTF
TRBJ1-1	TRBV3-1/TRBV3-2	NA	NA	TGTGCCAGCAGCCAACCCGGGGGGACCACTGAAGCTTTCTTT	CASSQPGGTTEAFF
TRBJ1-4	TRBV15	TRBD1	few	TGTGCCACTGACCCAGGGGGCAGGAATGAAAAACTGTTTTTT	CATDPGGRNEKLFF
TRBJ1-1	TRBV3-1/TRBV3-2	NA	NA	TGTGCCAGCAGCCAAACGGGGTCGATGAACACTGAAGCTTTCTTT	CASSQTGSMNTEAFF
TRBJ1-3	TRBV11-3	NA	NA	TGTGCCAGCAGCCCGGGGGAAAGTGGAAACACCATATATTTT	CASSPGESGNTIYF
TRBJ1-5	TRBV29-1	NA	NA	TGCAGCGCTGGCGGGGAATCAGCCCAGCATTTT	CSAGGESAQHF
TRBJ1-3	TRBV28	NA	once	TGTGCCAGCAGCCTGACAGGCAGCTCTGGAAACACCATATATTTT	CASSLTGSSGNTIYF
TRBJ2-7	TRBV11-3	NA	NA	TGTGCCAGCAGCGAGACGGGGGAGCAGTACTTC	CASSETGEQYF